The 25 T cell receptor beta chains presented below share a single source sample, sequenced in a study of T-cell memory formation after mild COVID-19. Using its own MiXCR run on the 5' RACE reads, TCRdb lists one record per CDR3 protein. The sample holds a few hundred thousand distinct CDR3 sequences, 16% seen once. Sequenced material: PBMCs or a T cell subset sorted from them (not recorded which). These receptors all come from a man aged 18 to 29 who had mild COVID-19 (a few samples of this study predate the infection). Cell type and time point are not known.

This clonotype appeared a few times. The gene calls are TRBV12-3 or TRBV12-4 and TRBJ1-1; D possibly corresponds to TRBD1 (5 bases). Trimming shortened V by 3 bases and J by 9 bases, and 17 bases separated the two germline ends. The CDR3 contains 14 residues. CDR3 amino acids: CASSFGARTRQAFF. For the CDR3, the DNA is TGTGCCAGCAGTTTTGGGGCCCGTACGCGGCAAGCTTTCTTT.

Ten or more counts support this clonotype. This sequence joins TRBV12-3 or TRBV12-4 and TRBJ2-7; the match to TRBD2 covers 13 bases. This CDR3 region has 16 residues. V was clipped by 2 bases and J by 3 bases; unmatched bases: 4. The CDR3 DNA reads TGTGCCAGCAGTTTACCGGGACTAGCGGGGTTCTACGAGCAGTACTTC. It translates to CASSLPGLAGFYEQYF.

The chain couples TRBV19 to TRBJ2-5; maybe TRBD1 (6 bases). V was pared by 5 bases and J by 3 bases, with 16 bases between. CDR3 length: 15 amino acids. Per germline, CDR1 LNHDA and CDR2 SQIVND (reference sequence). The CDR3 is CASSFSPGQEETQYF. The CDR3 DNA sequence: TGTGCCAGTAGTTTCTCACCGGGACAAGAAGAGACCCAGTACTTC. The full variable domain, rest sourced from reference TRBV19 and TRBJ2-5, is DGGITQSPKYLFRKEGQNVTLSCEQNLNHDAMYWYRQDPGQGLRLIYYSQIVNDFQKGDIAEGYSVSREKKESFPLTVTSAQKNPTAFYLCASSFSPGQEETQYFGPGTRLLVL.

The V call is TRBV5-1, the J call TRBJ1-4; 8 bases map to TRBD1. Germline values: CDR1 SGHRS, CDR2 YFSETQ. Unmatched junction bases numbered 5, after V lost 4 bases and J lost 6 bases. This CDR3 is 14 amino acids long. This CDR3 is CASSLGQGYEKLFF. Here the CDR3 DNA reads TGCGCCAGCAGCCTCGGACAGGGTTATGAAAAACTGTTTTTT.

The V and J genes are TRBV7-2 and TRBJ2-4; D is uncertain. This CDR3 spans 15 amino acids. Germline V gene data show CDR1 as SGHTA and CDR2 as FQGNSA. The V and J ends lost 5 bases and 6 bases respectively, with 17 bases between them. This chain's CDR3 is CASSILGTIGNIQYF. CDR3 DNA: TGTGCCAGCAGCATCTTGGGTACTATCGGAAACATTCAGTACTTC.

V usage is TRBV5-1 and J usage is TRBJ2-2; D is uncertain. CDR1 and CDR2 (germline): SGHRS, YFSETQ. With 5 bases removed from V and 1 base from J, the gap between germline ends came to 12 bases. The length of the CDR3 is 15 residues. This CDR3 is CASSRLQRNTGELFF. DNA for the CDR3: TGCGCCAGCAGTAGGTTGCAGCGGAACACCGGGGAGCTGTTTTTT.

This chain joins TRBV6-5 and TRBJ2-7; possibly TRBD1 for D (5 bases). Germline values: CDR1 MNHEY, CDR2 SVGAGI. The CDR3 is 13 residues long. Trimming took off 2 bases at V and 6 bases at J, with 11 bases between the two ends. The CDR3 nucleotides are TGTGCCAGCAGTTACCAGGCGGACACCGAGCAGTACTTC. This translates into CASSYQADTEQYF.

This clonotype has more than one count but fewer than ten. The V and J genes are TRBV2 and TRBJ2-7; no firm D call. Germline-derived CDR1 and CDR2 are SNHLY and FYNNEI. V was pared by 5 bases and J by 0 bases, with 2 bases between. The CDR3 contains 11 residues. CDR3 amino acids: CASSYSYEQYV. In DNA form, the CDR3 reads TGTGCCAGCAGTTACTCCTACGAGCAGTACGTC.

This clonotype was counted at least ten times. V usage is TRBV28 and J usage is TRBJ1-6; D possibly corresponds to TRBD1 (5 bases). The germline V and J ends were trimmed by 6 bases and 7 bases, with 10 bases remaining between them. The CDR3 has 13 amino acids. The germline CDR1 and CDR2 sequences are MDHEN and SYDVKM. The CDR3 coding sequence is TGTGCCAGCAGGAGAGAGGGGAATTCACCCCTCCACTTT. Protein sequence: CASRREGNSPLHF.

This clonotype was observed a handful of times. This sequence joins TRBV4-3 and TRBJ2-2; D might be TRBD2 (5 bases). Germline V gene lookup returns CDR1 LGHNA and CDR2 YSLEER. The CDR3 extends over 16 amino acids. Trimming shortened V by 2 bases and J by 1 base, and 11 bases separated the two germline ends. The CDR3 bases are TGCGCCAGCAGCCAATGGGCCCGGGAGAACACCGGGGAGCTGTTTTTT. Translated: CASSQWARENTGELFF.

In its sample, this clonotype was seen many times. V gene TRBV5-1 combines with J gene TRBJ2-5, with a possible D match to TRBD1 (6 bases). CDR3 length equals 15 residues. Germline V lookup: CDR1 SGHRS, CDR2 YFSETQ. V lost 0 bases and J 1 base, leaving 10 bases between the germline ends. The CDR3 sequence: CASSLGGGLQETQYF. DNA of the CDR3: TGCGCCAGCAGCTTGGGAGGGGGTCTCCAAGAGACCCAGTACTTC.

The chain is built from TRBV7-9 and TRBJ2-5, with 9 bases identical to TRBD1. The CDR3 sequence is 14 residues long. V gave up 5 bases and J gave up 2 bases; unmatched junction bases: 3. Germline assignment: CDR1 SEHNR and CDR2 FQNEAQ (reference sequence). In DNA, the CDR3 is TGTGCCAGCAGCAAGGGGACAGGGCAAGAGACCCAGTACTTC. As protein: CASSKGTGQETQYF. The full variable domain, with the rest looked up from reference TRBV7-9 and TRBJ2-5, is DTGVSQNPRHKITKRGQNVTFRCDPISEHNRLYWYRQTLGQGPEFLTYFQNEAQLEKSRLLSDRFSAERPKGSFSTLEIQRTEQGDSAMYLCASSKGTGQETQYFGPGTRLLVL.

The CDR3 nucleotides read TGTGCCAGCAGTTTACAGGGGTTGGGGTCACCCCTCCACTTT. This codes for CASSLQGLGSPLHF. V and J are TRBV28 and TRBJ1-6, with D possibly TRBD1 on 6 matching bases. Per the germline V gene, CDR1 is MDHEN and CDR2 is SYDVKM. The CDR3 consists of 14 residues. The ends were cut back, 2 bases at V and 10 bases at J, with 12 bases in the middle.

There are a few counts of this clonotype. The chain links TRBV6-2 or TRBV6-3 to TRBJ2-1, with TRBD1 as a possible D gene (5 bases). Looked up from germline, CDR1 is MNHEY and CDR2 is SVGEGT. This CDR3 comprises 13 residues. The V and J ends lost 6 bases and 10 bases respectively, with 16 bases between them. For the CDR3, the DNA is TGTGCCAGCAGCCTCATCACAGGAGCCGAGCAGTTCTTC. Protein sequence: CASSLITGAEQFF.

The chain is built from TRBV4-2 and TRBJ1-6; the D gene is possibly TRBD1 (6 bases). The germline CDR1 and CDR2 sequences are LGHNA and YNFKEQ. The CDR3 is 17 residues long. Trimming cost V 0 bases and J 9 bases, with 18 bases left between them. The DNA of the CDR3 is TGTGCCAGCAGCCAAGAGGCGCGTGGGCGAGGGGGTTCACCCCTCCACTTT. It specifies CASSQEARGRGGSPLHF.

This clonotype was observed a few times. The genes are TRBV3-1 and TRBJ2-5; D possibly corresponds to TRBD2 (5 bases). In germline, CDR1 is LGHDT, CDR2 YNNKEL (reference sequence). The CDR3 sequence is 15 residues long. V dropped 4 bases and J dropped 0 bases, with 12 bases sitting between them. CDR3 region: CASSLRELDQETQYF. The CDR3 DNA follows: TGTGCCAGCAGCCTGAGGGAATTGGACCAAGAGACCCAGTACTTC.

This clonotype was observed a handful of times. V is TRBV9 and J is TRBJ2-5, with 7 positions matching TRBD2. J lost 3 bases, V lost 6 bases, and 2 bases had no gene match. Germline-derived CDR1 and CDR2 are SGDLS and YYNGEE. There are 12 residues in the CDR3. CDR3 loop: CASNAGEETQYF. In nucleotides, the CDR3 is TGTGCCAGCAATGCGGGGGAAGAGACCCAGTACTTC.

This clonotype was seen only a few times. The chain is built from TRBV5-1 and TRBJ2-7; D gene uncertain. Trimming took 7 bases from V and 8 from J, leaving 22 bases between them. The CDR3 consists of 14 residues. Germline CDR1 reads SGHRS; CDR2 reads YFSETQ. The CDR3 here is CASRLEPLRRKQYV. The CDR3 DNA sequence: TGCGCCAGCCGTCTTGAACCCCTGCGCAGGAAGCAGTACGTC.

This clonotype has more than one count but fewer than ten. This chain uses TRBV18 with TRBJ2-6; no clear D gene. The CDR3 extends over 14 amino acids. Trimming took 8 bases from V and 0 from J, leaving 8 bases between them. The germline V gene has CDR1 KGHSH and CDR2 LQKENI. CDR3 sequence reads: CASPSSSGANVLTF. The CDR3 DNA reads as TGTGCCAGCCCGTCTAGCTCTGGGGCCAACGTCCTGACTTTC.

This chain joins TRBV29-1 and TRBJ2-1; D tentatively fits TRBD1 or TRBD2 (6 bases each). Trimming removed 5 bases from V and 1 base from J, with 15 bases in between. The length of the CDR3 is 15 residues. Germline CDR1 SQVTM, CDR2 ANQGSEA. CDR3 protein: CSVFSGAISYNEQFF. DNA of the CDR3: TGCAGCGTTTTCTCGGGGGCAATATCCTACAATGAGCAGTTCTTC.

There are a few counts of this clonotype. This chain uses TRBV12-5 with TRBJ1-4; 9 bases line up with TRBD1. CDR3 length equals 19 residues. J was trimmed by 0 bases and V by 3 bases; bases with no gene match: 11. Germline V lookup: CDR1 LGHNT, CDR2 FRNRAP. The CDR3 loop is CASGFLIPGQGATNEKLFF. The CDR3 DNA sequence: TGTGCTAGTGGTTTCCTCATTCCGGGACAGGGAGCAACTAATGAAAAACTGTTTTTT.

The V call is TRBV5-1, the J call TRBJ2-3; TRBD1 matches at 8 bases. V dropped 5 bases and J dropped 5; count of bases not matched to a gene: 10. CDR1 is SGHRS, CDR2 YFSETQ, per germline. This CDR3 has 15 amino acids. As DNA, the CDR3 is TGCGCCAGCAGTTACGTAACGACAGGGGAAGATACGCAGTATTTT. It encodes CASSYVTTGEDTQYF.

Many counts were recorded for this clonotype. The rearrangement links TRBV7-2 to TRBJ2-7, with 8 nucleotides matching TRBD1. This CDR3 is 13 amino acids long. Per germline, CDR1 SGHTA and CDR2 FQGNSA. Unmatched junction bases numbered 0, after V lost 3 bases and J lost 2 bases. The CDR3 bases are TGTGCCAGCAGCTTGACAGGGGCCTACGAGCAGTACGTC. Translating gives CASSLTGAYEQYV.

The rearrangement links TRBV29-1 to TRBJ1-1; 7 positions agree with TRBD1. V lost 7 bases and J lost 1; bases outside the gene matches: 9. CDR3 length: 14 residues. Germline CDR1 is SQVTM and CDR2 is ANQGSEA. The CDR3 nucleotides are TGCAGCGCCGTGGAGGGGGCGGGGAACACTGAAGCTTTCTTT. Residues: CSAVEGAGNTEAFF.

This chain links TRBV28 with TRBJ2-5; a weak D match, TRBD1 (6 bases). The V gene lost 7 bases and the J gene lost 4 bases, with 16 bases spanning the gap. Germline assignment: CDR1 MDHEN and CDR2 SYDVKM. The CDR3 has 14 amino acids. The CDR3 loop is CASTISTGAETQYF. CDR3 nucleotides: TGTGCCAGCACCATCTCGACAGGTGCAGAGACCCAGTACTTC.